This TCR beta chain was documented in a study of regulatory T cells in long-lasting Graves disease. Described time point: newly diagnosed GD, antithyroid drugs for less than 3 months. The TCR library was made from RNA extracted from PBMCs. The authors drew patients from an endocrinology department in Xi'an, China. Building the TCR beta libraries relied on iRepertoire HTBI primers, and CDR3 regions underwent Arm-PCR. Each CDR3 protein is one row after TCRdb ran MiXCR on the multiplex PCR reads. The profile shows 200,000 to 250,000 distinct CDR3 sequences, 20% of them singletons. This receptor was obtained from a female donor with Graves disease. The sequencing used peripheral blood mononuclear cells (PBMCs), collected at new diagnosis, from a patient treated with antithyroid drugs.

In DNA, the CDR3 is TGTGCCAGCAGCTTCTCAGGGGGCTTTTCTGAGCAGTTCTTC. It is translated as CASSFSGGFSEQFF. The V gene is TRBV7-2, the J gene TRBJ2-1, with TRBD1 matching 8 bases. CDR1 is SGHTA and CDR2 is FQGNSA in the germline V gene. J gave up 9 bases and V 3 bases, and 7 bases lay outside the gene matches. CDR3 size: 14 residues.